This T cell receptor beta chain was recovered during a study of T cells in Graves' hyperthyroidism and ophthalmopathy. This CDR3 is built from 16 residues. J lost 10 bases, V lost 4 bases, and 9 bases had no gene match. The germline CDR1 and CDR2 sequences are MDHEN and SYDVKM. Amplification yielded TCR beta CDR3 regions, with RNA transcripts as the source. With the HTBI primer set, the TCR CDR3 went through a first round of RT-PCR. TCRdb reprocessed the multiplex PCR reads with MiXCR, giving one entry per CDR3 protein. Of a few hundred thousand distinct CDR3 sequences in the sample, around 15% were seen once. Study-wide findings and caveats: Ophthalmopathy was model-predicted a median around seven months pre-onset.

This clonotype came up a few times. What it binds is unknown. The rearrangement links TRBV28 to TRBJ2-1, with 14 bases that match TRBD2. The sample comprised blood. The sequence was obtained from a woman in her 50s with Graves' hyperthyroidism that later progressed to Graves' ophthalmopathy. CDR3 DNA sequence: TGTGCCAGCAGTTCTCCCGGGACTAGCGGGAGTGGGGAGCAGTTCTTC. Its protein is CASSSPGTSGSGEQFF.